This T cell receptor beta chain was identified during a study of T cell responses to AZD1222 COVID-19 vaccine (dated by TCRdb to about 2021). About the full investigation: A total of 230 or so trial participants underwent TCR sequencing, of whom approximately 210 received two doses of AZD1222 and about 26 received two doses of the MenACWY control vaccine. Trial participants were enrolled by age into subgroups of 18-55, 56-69 and 70-plus years, and roughly 160, 29 and 62 TCR-sequenced participants, respectively, were included in these subgroups. Broader findings and caveats from the paper: Because no day 14 peak-response samples were available, the repertoires could be characterized only after the peak T cell response. Epitopes outside the regions mutated in the B.1.351 and B.1.1.7 variants were reportedly recognized by nearly half of the unique spike-specific TCRs. Conclusions about previously exposed vaccinees are limited, since just 5 or 6 AZD1222 recipients were seropositive for SARS-CoV-2 at baseline. The 56-69-year group was small, and its depth increase did not reach significance, likely because of low power. After two AZD1222 doses, both the breadth and the depth of spike-specific TCRs were significantly higher than at day 0 and than in MenACWY recipients. Participants were mostly white British and included more females than males, and it was suggested by the authors that clonal diversity may have been underestimated. The vaccine-associated CD4 TCRs covered the entire spike protein, and the dominant responses fell in regions 160-218 and 743-854.

The CDR3 holds 14 amino acids from the cysteine to the phenylalanine. Just CDR3 DNA is preserved here, 42 bases in frame from base 1. V is cut back by 7 bases and J by 8 bases, with 9 bases in the junction unmatched. As encoded in the germline V gene (reference sequence), CDR1 is MNHEY while CDR2 is SMNVEV. The CDR3 regions of human TCRbeta chains were analyzed by immunosequencing. The paper's processing steps were these. Repertoire TCRs were checked for matches against a reference library of SARS-CoV-2-specific TCRs that had been generated using the MIRA antigen-specificity platform. Breadth was defined as the fraction of unique TCRs that were SARS-CoV-2-associated. Depth was defined as the fraction of total T cells that were SARS-CoV-2-associated. Using the MIRA data, every spike-specific TCR was mapped to the spike region that the TCR reacted to and assigned to either a CD4 or a CD8 class. Log10-transformed breadth and depth values were compared by one-way ANOVA with Sidak's multiple comparisons tests. In TCRdb, the immuneACCESS table is reduced to in-frame sequences with V and J assigned. These tables do not hold every clone; where another copy was compared, an unresolved V gene accounts for under half, and the others remain unexplained. Clone size and V and J calls were adopted from that table, with D and trimming inferred from the DNA. For this sample the table gives some 110,000 clones, of which 85% were detected only once. The ten largest clones take up 3.5% to 5.5% of the sample.

The label giving this sample's time point can be read as: about 28 days (+/-7) after the second vaccine dose. AZD1222 recipients with second doses at about 4 weeks or about 12 weeks were pooled, because spike-specific TCR depth and breadth did not differ between schedules. The vaccinee samples were drawn from two UK trials, COV001 and COV002, one of which was a single-blind randomized controlled phase 2/3 trial testing AZD1222 (ChAdOx1 nCoV-19) in healthy adults. For TCRbeta chain sequencing, PBMC samples were collected from trial participants at day 0 and at day 28 after the second dose. As for this clone: This clone's antigen is unknown. No clone much larger than this one lies a single base away; base qualities are absent.

Sequences were derived from peripheral blood, sampled 28 days after the second AZD1222 dose. This clonotype was obtained from an adult who received the AZD1222 COVID-19 vaccine. The V and J genes are TRBV27 and TRBJ1-4, with 8 central nucleotides matching TRBD1. The sequenced DNA: TGTGCCAGCAAAAACCCAGGGGGCTGGGAAAAACTGTTTTTT. This yields the protein CASKNPGGWEKLFF.